This T cell receptor (beta chain) was obtained from a study of spatial heterogeneity in lung cancer. For the study at large: Within raw reads, each unique TCR and UMI combination appeared on average more than ten times.

Time point given: sample taken at primary tumor resection. The sample holds many counts of this clonotype. At one end, the junction sequence differs from germline, possibly due to a read error. CDR1 and CDR2 from the germline V gene are SSHAT and FNYEAQ (reference sequence). The CDR3 is 14 residues long. TCRdb reanalysed the 5' RACE reads using MiXCR and keeps one entry per CDR3 protein. The data show fewer than 45,000 distinct CDR3 sequences, with around 7% seen just once and 43% held by the top ten. The sample in question was PBMCs, obtained at surgery. The sequence derives from a female donor with early-stage non-small cell lung cancer. The chain joins TRBV7-7 to TRBJ2-2, with D maybe TRBD1 (6 bases). CDR3 coding DNA: TGTGCTAGCAGCTTAACAGGGTCCACCGGGGAGCTGTTTTTT. Its protein is CASSLTGSTGELFF. The full variable domain, rest sourced from reference TRBV7-7 and TRBJ2-2, is GAGVSQSPRYKVTKRGQDVTLRCDPISSHATLYWYQQALGQGPEFLTYFNYEAQPDKSGLPSDRFSAERPEGSISTLTIQRTEQRDSAMYRCASSLTGSTGELFFGEGSRLTVL.